What follows are 8 T cell receptor beta chains derived from one specimen sequenced in a study of blood T cell repertoires in COVID-19. TCRdb keeps only in-frame clones here, not all; method: immunoSEQ multiplex PCR. The data show fewer than 250,000 clones, about 84% seen once. The sample comprised PBMCs or T cells enriched from blood (not recorded which). The receptors were sampled from a woman aged 40 to 50 with acute COVID-19.

The genes are TRBV5-6 and TRBJ2-7; D is possibly TRBD2 (6 bases). The CDR3 is made up of 15 amino acids. Looked up from germline, CDR1 is SGHDT and CDR2 is YYEEEE. The ends were cut back, 0 bases at V and 6 bases at J, with 16 bases in the middle. CDR3 sequence reads: CASSLAAGTAIEQYF. The CDR3 nucleotides are TGTGCCAGCAGCTTGGCGGCAGGGACTGCGATCGAGCAGTACTTC.

The V gene is TRBV2, the J gene TRBJ2-2; TRBD2 agrees at 14 bases. The germline CDR1 and CDR2 sequences are SNHLY and FYNNEI. CDR3 length equals 16 residues. After removal of 10 bases from V and 5 bases from J, the junction contained 9 bases not matched to a gene. The CDR3, as DNA: TGTGCCATGACTAGCGGGAGGGCCACCATGACCGGGGAGCTGTTTTTT. Amino acid sequence: CAMTSGRATMTGELFF.

V usage is TRBV19 and J usage is TRBJ1-1, with a weak D call TRBD1 (6 bases). Germline loops: CDR1 LNHDA, CDR2 SQIVND (reference sequence). The CDR3 is 14 amino acids. V was pared by 3 bases and J by 1 base, with 9 bases between. Here the CDR3 reads CASSMNRANTEAFF. In nucleotides, the CDR3 is TGTGCCAGTAGTATGAACAGGGCGAACACTGAAGCTTTCTTT.

By sample share, this clone is medium-sized (0.01 to 0.1%). This sequence joins TRBV27 and TRBJ2-7; 8 nucleotides agree with TRBD1. Germline V gives CDR1 MNHEY, CDR2 SMNVEV (reference sequence). The trim removed 8 bases at V and 2 bases at J, leaving 8 bases unmatched. The CDR3 has 14 amino acids. The CDR3 bases are TGTGCCAGCCAGCAGGGGGCTCCAGCCTACGAGCAGTACTTC. Translated, it gives CASQQGAPAYEQYF.

V usage is TRBV10-2 and J usage is TRBJ1-6; TRBD1 matches 9 bases. CDR1 is WSHSY and CDR2 is SAAADI in the germline V gene. This CDR3 is built from 15 residues. J gave up 6 bases and V 6 bases, and 6 bases lay outside the gene matches. The CDR3 DNA reads TGCGCCAGCAGCAAGGGACAGGGCTTTAATTCACCCCTCCACTTT. Its translation is CASSKGQGFNSPLHF.

The chain is built from TRBV3-1 (or the pseudogene TRBV3-2) and TRBJ2-4; TRBD1 matches 8 bases. With 1 base clipped from V and 10 bases from J, the junction kept 12 bases outside the gene matches. CDR1 LGHDT and CDR2 YNNKEL come from the germline V gene (reference sequence). CDR3 length equals 16 residues. In DNA, the CDR3 is TGTGCCAGCAGCCAAGCCCGGAGGGCAGGGGGCGGGATTCAGTACTTC. Residues: CASSQARRAGGGIQYF.

This clone has just one count. V is TRBV5-3 and J is TRBJ2-1; TRBD2 matches at 13 bases. TRBV5-3 is classed as an ORF, of uncertain function. V dropped 4 bases and J dropped 1; count of bases not matched to a gene: 5. This CDR3 has 17 residues. The CDR3 region has the DNA TGTGCCAGAAGCCTGGGGACTAGCGGGGCATCCTACAATGAGCAGTTCTTC. It is translated as CARSLGTSGASYNEQFF.

J is TRBJ2-3 and V is TRBV2, with 9 bases aligning to TRBD2. The CDR3 is 17 residues long. V gave up 6 bases and J gave up 2 bases; unmatched junction bases: 12. Germline values: CDR1 SNHLY, CDR2 FYNNEI. DNA for the CDR3: TGTGCCAGCAGGAATACAAATAGCGGGGGAGACACAGATACGCAGTATTTT. Protein: CASRNTNSGGDTDTQYF.